This TCR beta chain stems from a study of T-cell memory formation after mild COVID-19. This CDR3 contains 15 residues. Per germline, CDR1 MNHEY and CDR2 SVGEGT. V gave up 3 bases and J gave up 5 bases; unmatched junction bases: 9. There are a few counts of this clonotype. Its antigen remains unidentified. TCRdb ran MiXCR on the 5' RACE reads and lists one entry per CDR3 protein. This sample carries roughly 280,000 distinct CDR3 sequences, about 17% of them seen once, and the ten largest clones take 22%. Findings and caveats of the study: CD4+ contracting clones were found mainly in CM and EM, and CD8+ ones in EMRA. Clones contracting across day 15 to 85 had a balanced CD4/CD8 profile; later expanding clones leaned CD4+.

This TCR came from a man younger than 30 who had mild COVID-19 (a few samples of this study predate the infection). Cell type and time point are not known. The chain has TRBV6-2 or TRBV6-3 and TRBJ1-1, with 7 bases lining up with TRBD1. Specimen: PBMCs or a T cell subset sorted from them (not recorded which). The CDR3 bases are TGTGCCAGCAGTTATGAGGGGGCGCGGCGTACTGAAGCTTTCTTT. Translation gives CASSYEGARRTEAFF.